Listed here is a single TCR beta chain. Its antigen is not identified. Using immunoSEQ multiplex PCR, the repertoire was profiled, and TCRdb retains in-frame clones only, with some absent. The sample has approximately 28,000 clones, about 80% seen once. V shed 3 bases, J shed 1 base, and the junction held 6 bases outside the gene matches. There are 16 residues in the CDR3. Germline V gene lookup returns CDR1 MNHEY and CDR2 SMNVEV (reference sequence). This entry is derived from a study of T cells in narcolepsy. Study-wide results and limits: Healthy controls reportedly lacked the autoreactive clonotypes serially found in patients' blood. HCRT-specific and TRIB2-specific autoreactive clonotypes appeared among same-patient CSF and blood CD4+ clonotypes.

The sequence was collected from a human donor with narcolepsy. Sequencing was performed on CD45RA- memory CD4+ T cells from PBMCs. V usage is TRBV27 and J usage is TRBJ1-1, with 9 bases lining up with TRBD1. The CDR3 coding sequence is TGTGCCAGCAGTTTTAGACAGGGGGGGAAGAACACTGAAGCTTTCTTT. Its protein product is CASSFRQGGKNTEAFF.